A selection of T cell receptor beta chains follows, all from one sample in a study of blood T cell repertoires in COVID-19. The data were produced by immunoSEQ multiplex PCR, yet TCRdb's version contains in-frame clones alone and is incomplete. Here the sample spans about 150,000 clones, about 80% being singletons. Sequencing used PBMCs or T cells enriched from blood (not recorded which). All receptors derive from a man aged 45-65 years who had recovered from COVID-19. Both conserved end residues are part of each CDR3. The D gene is left open where the match is weak. A row's size may be missing; if present it is once, few, many or a size class.

clone_size d_call j_call v_call cdr3_nt cdr3_aa
once . TRBJ2-5 TRBV7-3 TGTGCCAGCAGCTCATCATCCGGAGAGACCCAGTACTTC CASSSSSGETQYF
. . TRBJ1-1 TRBV2 TGTGCCAGCAGTGTCGTCGGGGGGCCCACTGAAGCTTTCTTT CASSVVGGPTEAFF
medium-sized TRBD2 TRBJ2-7 TRBV5-6 TGTGCCAGCAGCTTCTGGGGACTAGCGGGGGGGCAGTCCGAGCAGTACTTC CASSFWGLAGGQSEQYF
. TRBD1 TRBJ1-4 TRBV9 TGTGCCAGCAGCCCCAGGACAGGGGGAGATGAAAAACTGTTTTTT CASSPRTGGDEKLFF
medium-sized . TRBJ1-2 TRBV6-5 TGTGCCAGCACCGGTGGTTATGGCTACACCTTC CASTGGYGYTF
. TRBD1 TRBJ1-5 TRBV6-5 TGTGCCAGCAACCACAGGGGAAGCAATCAGCCCCAGCATTTT CASNHRGSNQPQHF
. TRBD1 TRBJ1-6 TRBV2 TGTGCCAGCAACGACGGGACAGCGGCCTCGTTTTCACCCCTCCACTTT CASNDGTAASFSPLHF
. TRBD1 TRBJ2-7 TRBV19 TGTGCCAGTAGTATAGGGGGGACAGCGGAGTACGAGCAGTACTTC CASSIGGTAEYEQYF
. TRBD1 TRBJ2-7 TRBV5-1 TGCGCCAGCAGCCCAAGACAGGGGACTTCCTACGAGCAGTACTTC CASSPRQGTSYEQYF
. TRBD1 TRBJ1-5 TRBV12-5 TGTGCTAGTGGTTTGGTCTTGAGACAGGGTCCCCAGCCCCAGCATTTT CASGLVLRQGPQPQHF
. TRBD2 TRBJ2-2 TRBV3-1/TRBV3-2 TGTGCCAGCAGCCCGCTCGGGGGGGACGCCGGGGAGCTGTTTTTT CASSPLGGDAGELFF
. TRBD2 TRBJ2-7 TRBV6-5 TGTGCCAGCACAATTTCGGGACTAGGAGCCTACGAGCAGTACTTC CASTISGLGAYEQYF
. . TRBJ2-3 TRBV30 TGTGCCTGGAGTGTTCGAAGCGGCACAGATACGCAGTATTTT CAWSVRSGTDTQYF
. . TRBJ1-2 TRBV19 TGTGCCAGTAGGAGTAGTGGCTACACCTTC CASRSSGYTF
. . TRBJ2-1 TRBV15 TGTGCCACCAGCAGAGAGGGGGGGCCGGATTACAATGAGCAGTTCTTC CATSREGGPDYNEQFF
. . TRBJ1-4 TRBV7-3 TGTGCCAGCAGCTCTAGTTCTGGTGAAAAACTGTTTTTT CASSSSSGEKLFF
few . TRBJ1-4 TRBV5-1 TGCGCCAGCAGCCCGGCGTCAGGGTGGCTTGCTAATGAAAAACTGTTTTTT CASSPASGWLANEKLFF
. . TRBJ1-3 TRBV2 TGTGCCAGCAGTGTCTTAGCAAACACCATATATTTT CASSVLANTIYF
. TRBD1 TRBJ1-2 TRBV11-2 TGTGCCAGCAGCTTAGACGCCGGGACAGCCGTGGACTATGGCTACACCTTC CASSLDAGTAVDYGYTF
. TRBD1 TRBJ2-2 TRBV2 TGTGCCAGCAGGGGGGACAGCAACACCGGGGAGCTGTTTTTT CASRGDSNTGELFF
. . TRBJ1-1 TRBV18 TGTGCCAGCCAACCCCGAAGCGGGAACACTGAAGCTTTCTTT CASQPRSGNTEAFF
. . TRBJ2-5 TRBV5-1 TGCGCCAGCAGCTTAGGGCAAATAAGTGGAGGGCAAGAGACCCAGTACTTC CASSLGQISGGQETQYF
. TRBD2 TRBJ2-3 TRBV7-9 TGTGCCAGCAGCTCCTACAGGGAATCTAGCGGGGATACGCAGTATTTT CASSSYRESSGDTQYF
once . TRBJ1-2 TRBV7-9 TGTGCCAGCAGCTTAGCCGTCGGCTATGGCTACACCTTC CASSLAVGYGYTF
. . TRBJ1-6 TRBV7-9 TGTGCCAGCAGCTTAACGGCAGGGATGAGTTCACCCCTCCACTTT CASSLTAGMSSPLHF
. TRBD2 TRBJ2-1 TRBV7-6 TGTGCCAGCAGCTCCGGCGGGAGGGGGGGATACAATGAGCAGTTCTTC CASSSGGRGGYNEQFF
. TRBD2 TRBJ2-1 TRBV11-2 TGTGCCAGCAGCTTCTGGGGGGGTGGTGAGCAGTTCTTC CASSFWGGGEQFF
few . TRBJ1-2 TRBV11-3 TGTGCCAGCAGCTTGTCGGACAGTTTTGGCTACACCTTC CASSLSDSFGYTF
. . TRBJ1-1 TRBV5-1 TGCGCCAGCAGCTTGGCCAATTCTACGGCGGCCAAATGGAACACTGAAGCTTTCTTT CASSLANSTAAKWNTEAFF
. . TRBJ2-1 TRBV12-3/TRBV12-4 TGTGCCGGCGGGACAGCAGAAGAGCAGTTCTTC CAGGTAEEQFF
. TRBD1 TRBJ1-2 TRBV7-2 TGTGCCAGCGGGGACAGGGGAAACTATGGCTACACCTTC CASGDRGNYGYTF
few TRBD2 TRBJ2-7 TRBV4-2 TGTGCCAGCAGCCAAGACTACCCTAGCGGGGACTCCTACGAGCAGTACTTC CASSQDYPSGDSYEQYF
. TRBD1 TRBJ2-3 TRBV9 TGTGCCAGCAGCGCTACAGGGGAGATTCGTCGAGATACGCAGTATTTT CASSATGEIRRDTQYF
. . TRBJ2-2 TRBV10-3 TGTGCCATCAGTGAGGCCCCGGACACCGGGGAGCTGTTTTTT CAISEAPDTGELFF
. . TRBJ1-2 TRBV19 TGTGCCAGTAGTCCCCTAGGGACTAATGGCTACACCTTC CASSPLGTNGYTF
. TRBD1 TRBJ2-7 TRBV5-4 TGTGCCAGCAGCCGCGGACAGGGTAATTACGAGCAGTACTTC CASSRGQGNYEQYF
. . TRBJ2-3 TRBV7-2 TGTGCCAGCAGCTTCCTAGGCACAGATACGCAGTATTTT CASSFLGTDTQYF